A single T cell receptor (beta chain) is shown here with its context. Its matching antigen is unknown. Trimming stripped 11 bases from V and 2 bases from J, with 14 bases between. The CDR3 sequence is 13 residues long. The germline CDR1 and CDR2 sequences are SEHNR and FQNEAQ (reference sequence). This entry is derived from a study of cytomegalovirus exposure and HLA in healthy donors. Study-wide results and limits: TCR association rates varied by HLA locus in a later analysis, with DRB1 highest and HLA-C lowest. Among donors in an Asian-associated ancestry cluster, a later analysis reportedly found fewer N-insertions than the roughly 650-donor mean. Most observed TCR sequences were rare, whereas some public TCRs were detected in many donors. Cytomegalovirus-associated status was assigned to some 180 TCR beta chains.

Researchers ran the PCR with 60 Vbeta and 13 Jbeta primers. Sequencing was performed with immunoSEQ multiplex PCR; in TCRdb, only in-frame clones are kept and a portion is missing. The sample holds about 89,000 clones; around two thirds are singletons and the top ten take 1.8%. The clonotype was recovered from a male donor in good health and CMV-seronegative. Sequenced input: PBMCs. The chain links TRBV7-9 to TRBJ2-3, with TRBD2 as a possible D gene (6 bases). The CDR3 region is CASKAGNTDTQYF. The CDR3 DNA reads TGTGCCTCGAAGGCGGGAAACACAGATACGCAGTATTTT.